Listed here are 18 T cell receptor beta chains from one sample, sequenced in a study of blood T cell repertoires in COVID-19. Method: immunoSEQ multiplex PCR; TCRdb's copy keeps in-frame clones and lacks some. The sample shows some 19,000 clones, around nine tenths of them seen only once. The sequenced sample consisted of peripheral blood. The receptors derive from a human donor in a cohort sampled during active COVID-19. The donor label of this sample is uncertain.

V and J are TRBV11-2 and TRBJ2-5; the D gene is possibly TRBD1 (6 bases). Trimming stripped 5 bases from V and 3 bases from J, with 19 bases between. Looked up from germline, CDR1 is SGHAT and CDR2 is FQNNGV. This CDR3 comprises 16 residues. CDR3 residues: CASSPRGQFKEETQYF. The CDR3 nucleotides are TGTGCCAGCAGCCCCCGAGGACAGTTCAAGGAAGAGACCCAGTACTTC.

The CDR3 region has the DNA TGTGCCAGCAACCCCGGGGGGGCAGGATCACCCCTCCACTTT. It codes for CASNPGGAGSPLHF. This chain joins TRBV6-4 and TRBJ1-6; perhaps TRBD1 as D (6 bases). V gave up 7 bases and J gave up 10 bases, with 17 bases separating them. The V gene's germline CDR1 is MRHNA and CDR2 SNTAGT. This CDR3 is built from 14 residues.

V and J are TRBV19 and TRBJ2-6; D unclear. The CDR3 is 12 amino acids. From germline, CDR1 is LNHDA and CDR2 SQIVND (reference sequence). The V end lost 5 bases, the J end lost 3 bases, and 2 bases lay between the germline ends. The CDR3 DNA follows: TGTGCCAGTAGTCTTGGGGCCAACGTCCTGACTTTC. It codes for CASSLGANVLTF.

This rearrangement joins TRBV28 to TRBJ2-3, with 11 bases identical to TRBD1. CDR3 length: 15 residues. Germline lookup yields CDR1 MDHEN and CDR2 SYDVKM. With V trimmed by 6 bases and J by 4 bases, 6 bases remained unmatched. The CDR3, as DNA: TGTGCCAGCAGGCCGACGGGACAGGGGGCAGATACGCAGTATTTT. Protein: CASRPTGQGADTQYF. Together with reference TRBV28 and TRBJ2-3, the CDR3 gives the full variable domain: DVKVTQSSRYLVKRTGEKVFLECVQDMDHENMFWYRQDPGLGLRLIYFSYDVKMKEKGDIPEGYSVSREKKERFSLILESASTNQTSMYLCASRPTGQGADTQYFGPGTRLTVL.

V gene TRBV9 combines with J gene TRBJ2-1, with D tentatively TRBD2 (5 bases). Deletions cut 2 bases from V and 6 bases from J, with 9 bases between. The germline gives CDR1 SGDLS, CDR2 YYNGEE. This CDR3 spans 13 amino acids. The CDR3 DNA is TGTGCCAGCAGCGTCGAGGGCGGCAATGAGCAGTTCTTC. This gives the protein CASSVEGGNEQFF.

Written as DNA, the CDR3 is TGTGCCAGCTCACCAGTTCTAGCGCAGCCGAACACTGAAGCTTTCTTT. Amino acid sequence: CASSPVLAQPNTEAFF. The chain is built from TRBV18 and TRBJ1-1; D not certain. This CDR3 has 16 amino acids. Germline V gene lookup returns CDR1 KGHSH and CDR2 LQKENI. Trimming cost V 2 bases and J 1 base, with 14 bases left between them.

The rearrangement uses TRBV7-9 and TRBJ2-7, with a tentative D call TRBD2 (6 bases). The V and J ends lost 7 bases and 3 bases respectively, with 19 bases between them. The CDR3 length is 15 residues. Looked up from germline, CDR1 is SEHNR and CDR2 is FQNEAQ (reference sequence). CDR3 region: CASTSSSAGYYEQYF. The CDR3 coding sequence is TGTGCCAGCACCTCCTCCTCGGCGGGATACTACGAGCAGTACTTC.

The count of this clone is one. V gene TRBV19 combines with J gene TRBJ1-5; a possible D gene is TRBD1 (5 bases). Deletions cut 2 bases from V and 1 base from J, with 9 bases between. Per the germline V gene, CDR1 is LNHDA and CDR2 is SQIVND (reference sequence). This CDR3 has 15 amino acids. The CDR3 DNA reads TGTGCCAGTAGTATAACAGGTTGGAGCAATCAGCCCCAGCATTTT. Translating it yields CASSITGWSNQPQHF.

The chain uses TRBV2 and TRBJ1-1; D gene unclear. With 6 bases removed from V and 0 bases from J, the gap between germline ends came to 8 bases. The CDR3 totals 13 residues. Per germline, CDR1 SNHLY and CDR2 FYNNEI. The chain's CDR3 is CASSPTMNTEAFF. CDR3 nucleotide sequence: TGTGCCAGCAGCCCAACTATGAACACTGAAGCTTTCTTT.

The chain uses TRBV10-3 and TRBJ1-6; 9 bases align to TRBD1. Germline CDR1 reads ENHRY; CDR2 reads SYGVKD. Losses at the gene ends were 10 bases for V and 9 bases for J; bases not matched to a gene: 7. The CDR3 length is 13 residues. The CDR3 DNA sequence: TGTGCCAGCGGGACAGGGCATGGTTCACCCCTCCACTTT. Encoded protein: CASGTGHGSPLHF.

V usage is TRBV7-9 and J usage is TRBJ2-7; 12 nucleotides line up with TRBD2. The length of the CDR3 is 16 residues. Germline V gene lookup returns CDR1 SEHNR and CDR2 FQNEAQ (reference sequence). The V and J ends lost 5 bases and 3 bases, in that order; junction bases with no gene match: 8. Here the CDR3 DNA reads TGTGCCAGCAGCCAGTGGACTAGCGGGATAATCTACGAGCAGTACTTC. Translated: CASSQWTSGIIYEQYF.

The CDR3 loop is CASATGSHEQYF. As DNA, the CDR3 is TGTGCCAGCGCAACAGGGTCCCACGAGCAGTACTTC. The chain joins TRBV28 to TRBJ2-7; maybe TRBD1 (6 bases). V lost 8 bases and J lost 5, with 13 bases in between. CDR3 length: 12 residues. Germline assignment: CDR1 MDHEN and CDR2 SYDVKM.

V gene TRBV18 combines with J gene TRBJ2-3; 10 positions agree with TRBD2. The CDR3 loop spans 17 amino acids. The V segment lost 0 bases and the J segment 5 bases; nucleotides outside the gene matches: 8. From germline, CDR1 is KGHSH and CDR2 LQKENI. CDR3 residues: CASSPPALAGDLDTQYF. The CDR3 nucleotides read TGTGCCAGCTCACCACCAGCCCTAGCGGGAGACCTAGATACGCAGTATTTT.

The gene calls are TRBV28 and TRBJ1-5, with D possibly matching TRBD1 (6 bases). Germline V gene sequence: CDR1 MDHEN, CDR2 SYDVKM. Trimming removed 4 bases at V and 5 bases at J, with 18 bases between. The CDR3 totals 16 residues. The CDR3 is CASSSPVRTDYQPQHF. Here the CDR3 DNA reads TGTGCCAGCAGTTCACCCGTCCGGACAGATTATCAGCCCCAGCATTTT.

CDR3 amino acids: CASSVGEGNPYEQYF. The CDR3 DNA reads TGTGCCAGCAGCGTAGGAGAGGGAAATCCCTACGAGCAGTACTTC. V is TRBV9 and J is TRBJ2-7; D is possibly TRBD2 (5 bases). With 0 bases removed from V and 2 bases from J, the gap between germline ends came to 12 bases. Germline-derived CDR1 and CDR2 are SGDLS and YYNGEE. The CDR3 totals 15 residues.

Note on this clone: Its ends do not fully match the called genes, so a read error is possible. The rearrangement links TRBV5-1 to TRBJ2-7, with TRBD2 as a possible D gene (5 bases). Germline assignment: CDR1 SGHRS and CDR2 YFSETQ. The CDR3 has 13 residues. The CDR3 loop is CASSFSPAEPRDF. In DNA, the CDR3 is TGCGCCAGCAGCTTCAGTCCAGCGGAGCCCCGGGACTTC.

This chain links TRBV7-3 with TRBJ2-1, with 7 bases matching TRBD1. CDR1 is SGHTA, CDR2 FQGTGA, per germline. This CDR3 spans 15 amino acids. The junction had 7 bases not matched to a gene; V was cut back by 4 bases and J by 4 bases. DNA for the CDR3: TGTGCCAGCAGCTCTAGACAGGGCGGATACAATGAGCAGTTCTTC. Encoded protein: CASSSRQGGYNEQFF.

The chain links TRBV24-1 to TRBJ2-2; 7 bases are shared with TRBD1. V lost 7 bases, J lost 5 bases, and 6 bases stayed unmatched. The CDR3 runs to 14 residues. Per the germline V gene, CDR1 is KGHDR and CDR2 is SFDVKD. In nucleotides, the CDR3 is TGTGCCACCAGGCAGGGGGAAATTACCGGGGAGCTGTTTTTT. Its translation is CATRQGEITGELFF.